This T cell receptor (beta chain) is from a study of blood T cell repertoires in COVID-19. Study in general: Researchers got acute and convalescent COVID-19 samples from the United States, Italy and Spain. In each case, the material was cDNA or gDNA derived from T cells, B-cell-depleted T cells, or PBMCs.

Per germline, CDR1 SQVTM and CDR2 ANQGSEA. The CDR3 is 13 residues long. With V trimmed by 6 bases and J by 2 bases, 0 bases remained unmatched. Original handling: Amplification of reference gene primers provided the estimated nucleated cell counts. Only in-frame clones appear in the TCRdb table, and some are missing; sequencing was by immunoSEQ multiplex PCR. V and J calls and clone size follow that table, whereas D and trimming were derived from the DNA. The sample carries about 340,000 clones, around 91% recorded once. The specimen sequenced was peripheral blood. The chain uses TRBV29-1 and TRBJ1-5, with TRBD1 matching 11 bases. The source of this sequence is a woman in her late teens or twenties who had recovered from COVID-19. CDR3 sequence (DNA): TGCAGCGTGGGACAGGGGGGCAATCAGCCCCAGCATTTT. This gives the protein CSVGQGGNQPQHF.